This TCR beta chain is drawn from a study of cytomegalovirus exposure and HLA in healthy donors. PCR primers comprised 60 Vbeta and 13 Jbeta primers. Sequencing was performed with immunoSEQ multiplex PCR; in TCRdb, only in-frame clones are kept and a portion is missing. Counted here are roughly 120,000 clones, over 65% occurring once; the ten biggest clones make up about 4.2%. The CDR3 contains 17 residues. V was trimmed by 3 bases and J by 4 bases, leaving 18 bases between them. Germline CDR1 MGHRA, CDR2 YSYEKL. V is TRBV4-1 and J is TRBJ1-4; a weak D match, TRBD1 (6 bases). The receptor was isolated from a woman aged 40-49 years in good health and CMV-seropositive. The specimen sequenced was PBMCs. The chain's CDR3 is CASSQTNTGSINEKLFF. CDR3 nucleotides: TGCGCCAGCAGCCAGACAAATACAGGGAGTATTAATGAAAAACTGTTTTTT.